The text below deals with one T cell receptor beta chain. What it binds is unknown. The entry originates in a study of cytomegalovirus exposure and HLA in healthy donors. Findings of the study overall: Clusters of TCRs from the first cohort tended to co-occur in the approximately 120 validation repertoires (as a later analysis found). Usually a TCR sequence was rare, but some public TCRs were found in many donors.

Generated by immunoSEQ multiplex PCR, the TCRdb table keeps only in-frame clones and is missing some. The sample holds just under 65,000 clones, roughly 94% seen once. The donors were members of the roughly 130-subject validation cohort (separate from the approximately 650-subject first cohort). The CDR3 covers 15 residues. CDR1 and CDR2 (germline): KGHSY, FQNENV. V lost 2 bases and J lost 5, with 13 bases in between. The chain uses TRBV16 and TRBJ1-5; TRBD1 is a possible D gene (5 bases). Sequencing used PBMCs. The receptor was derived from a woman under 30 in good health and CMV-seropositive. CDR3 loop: CASSQPEAGYQPQHF. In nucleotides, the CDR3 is TGTGCCAGCAGCCAACCCGAGGCAGGGTATCAGCCCCAGCATTTT.